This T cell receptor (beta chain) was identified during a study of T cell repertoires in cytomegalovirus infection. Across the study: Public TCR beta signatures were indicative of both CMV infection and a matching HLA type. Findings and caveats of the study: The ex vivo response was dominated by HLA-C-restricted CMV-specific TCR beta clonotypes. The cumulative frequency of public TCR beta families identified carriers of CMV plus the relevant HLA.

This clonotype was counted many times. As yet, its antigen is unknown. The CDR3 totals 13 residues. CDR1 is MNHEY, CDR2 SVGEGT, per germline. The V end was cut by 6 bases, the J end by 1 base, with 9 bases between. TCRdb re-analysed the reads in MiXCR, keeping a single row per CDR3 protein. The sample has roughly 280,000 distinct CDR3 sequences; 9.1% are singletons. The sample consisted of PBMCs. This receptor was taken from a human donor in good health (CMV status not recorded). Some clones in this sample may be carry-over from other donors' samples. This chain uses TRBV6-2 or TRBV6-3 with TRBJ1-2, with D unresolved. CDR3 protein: CASSWESNYGYTF. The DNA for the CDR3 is TGTGCCAGCAGCTGGGAGAGTAACTATGGCTACACCTTC.